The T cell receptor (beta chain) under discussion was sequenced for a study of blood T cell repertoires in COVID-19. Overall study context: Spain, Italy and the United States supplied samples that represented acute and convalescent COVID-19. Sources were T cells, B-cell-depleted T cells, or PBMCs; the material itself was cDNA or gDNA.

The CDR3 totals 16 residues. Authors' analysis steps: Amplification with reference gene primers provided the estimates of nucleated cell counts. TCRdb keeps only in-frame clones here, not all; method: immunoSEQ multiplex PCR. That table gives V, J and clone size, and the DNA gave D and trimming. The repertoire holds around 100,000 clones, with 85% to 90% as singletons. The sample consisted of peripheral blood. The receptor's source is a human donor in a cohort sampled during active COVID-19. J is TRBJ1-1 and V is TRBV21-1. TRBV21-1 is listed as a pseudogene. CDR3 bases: TGTGCCAGCAACCCAACCGTGCGGGAACTGAACACTGAAGCTTTCTTT. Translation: CASNPTVRELNTEAFF.